This T cell receptor beta chain appears in the sequencing data of a study of T cell changes during pregnancy in multiple sclerosis. This CDR3 has 12 amino acids. Looked up from germline, CDR1 is MNHNS and CDR2 is SASEGT. V lost 5 bases to trimming and J lost 4 bases, with 6 bases between them. This clone came up a few times. Only in-frame clones appear in the TCRdb table, and some are missing; sequencing was by immunoSEQ multiplex PCR. This sample has roughly 110,000 clones, with around 92% found just once. This clonotype was obtained from a female donor with multiple sclerosis, enrolled in a pregnancy study. The material was peripheral blood, obtained after pregnancy. This chain joins TRBV6-1 and TRBJ1-5; D call uncertain. The CDR3 is CASSLGNQPQHF. DNA for the CDR3: TGTGCCAGCAGTCTCGGGAATCAGCCCCAGCATTTT.